This entry features one TCR beta chain sequence. Which antigen it targets is not known. There are no base qualities to consult, and no much larger clone falls within one base. The library came from the immunoSEQ multiplex PCR assay. Here the immuneACCESS table is served through TCRdb, limited to in-frame sequences with V and J called. Missing clones are a known gap in these copies; in checked studies unresolved V genes cover under half, and the rest lacks a known reason. The sample profile shows around 57,000 clones; 70% to 90% of them were found once. The ten largest account for roughly 0.89% of the sample. The sample belongs to a study of T cell changes during pregnancy in multiple sclerosis (dated by TCRdb to between 2017 and 2020). Context from the whole study: In women with multiple sclerosis, the researchers looked at how the T cell repertoire shifted as pregnancy progressed.

Looking up the germline V gene (reference sequence) yields CDR1 LNHDA and CDR2 SQIVND. V and J lose 1 base and 4 bases, and a span of 10 bases separates them. There are 14 amino acids in the CDR3, from cysteine to phenylalanine inclusive. The DNA shown is the 42-base CDR3, in frame from base 1. The sequencing here drew on peripheral blood, taken in the first trimester of pregnancy. Here the chain combines TRBV19 and TRBJ1-1; TRBD1 is perhaps the D gene, given 6 matching bases. The clonotype originates from a female donor in good health, enrolled as a control in a pregnancy study. The nucleotide sequence reads as follows: TGTGCCAGTAGTATAGCACAGGGAACCACTGAAGCTTTCTTT. This yields the protein CASSIAQGTTEAFF.